A single sample is the source of the 13 T cell receptor beta chains below, sequenced in a study of blood T cell repertoires in COVID-19. The method was immunoSEQ multiplex PCR; TCRdb's version includes in-frame clones alone and lacks a portion of them. The sample lists approximately 350,000 clones, around four fifths seen once, with 2.5% to 3% in the top ten. Sequencing input: peripheral blood. The receptors were gathered from a man aged 25 to 40 with active or convalescent COVID-19.

The V and J genes are TRBV27 and TRBJ1-3, with D maybe TRBD1 (5 bases). V was pared by 5 bases and J by 4 bases, with 12 bases between. The germline V gene has CDR1 MNHEY and CDR2 SMNVEV (reference sequence). The CDR3 consists of 14 residues. CDR3 region: CASSQGTRGNTIYF. CDR3 nucleotides: TGTGCCAGCAGTCAAGGGACTCGGGGAAACACCATATATTTT.

V usage is TRBV4-3 and J usage is TRBJ1-4; D gene unclear. The CDR3 covers 11 residues. Germline lookup yields CDR1 LGHNA and CDR2 YSLEER. Trimming stripped 3 bases from V and 8 bases from J, with 4 bases between. For the CDR3, the DNA is TGCGCCAGCAGCCACGGGGAAAAACTGTTTTTT. Amino acids: CASSHGEKLFF.

The chain couples TRBV3-1 (or the pseudogene TRBV3-2) to TRBJ2-1; 7 bases line up with TRBD2. Trimming at V came to 0 bases and at J to 4 bases, leaving 12 bases not matched to a gene. Germline-derived CDR1 and CDR2 are LGHDT and YNNKEL (reference sequence). This CDR3 comprises 18 residues. The DNA of the CDR3 is TGTGCCAGCAGCCAAGAGGGAGGGAGGGGCAGTTCTTACAATGAGCAGTTCTTC. Amino acids: CASSQEGGRGSSYNEQFF.

This clone came up a few times. The chain is built from TRBV7-7 and TRBJ2-7; perhaps TRBD2 as D (6 bases). Germline V gene data show CDR1 as SSHAT and CDR2 as FNYEAQ (reference sequence). CDR3 length: 16 residues. The germline V and J ends were trimmed by 5 bases and 6 bases, with 23 bases remaining between them. Written as DNA, the CDR3 is TGTGCCAGCAGCCCTCAGATTGCGGCGGGATTGGGCGAGCAGTACTTC. This translates into CASSPQIAAGLGEQYF.

This clone was counted once. The V and J genes are TRBV19 and TRBJ2-2, with TRBD1 identical over 9 bases. CDR3 length: 16 residues. The V segment lost 8 bases and the J segment 5 bases; nucleotides outside the gene matches: 12. Germline V lookup: CDR1 LNHDA, CDR2 SQIVND (reference sequence). The CDR3 sequence: CASGQGLLLATGELFF. DNA of the CDR3: TGTGCCAGTGGACAGGGGTTACTCCTTGCGACCGGGGAGCTGTTTTTT.

This sequence joins TRBV18 and TRBJ1-5; D remains unclear. Trimming pared 8 bases from V and 3 bases from J, leaving 20 bases between. Germline loops: CDR1 KGHSH, CDR2 LQKENI. CDR3 length: 16 residues. The DNA of the CDR3 is TGTGCCAGCCAACAACTCGAGGGTAAAGCCAATCAGCCCCAGCATTTT. The encoded protein is CASQQLEGKANQPQHF.

The V and J genes are TRBV11-1 and TRBJ2-5; TRBD1 matches at 7 bases. Germline loops: CDR1 SGHAT, CDR2 FQDESV (reference sequence). This CDR3 contains 15 residues. The J segment lost 2 bases and the V segment lost 3 bases, leaving 6 bases of the junction unmatched. In nucleotides, the CDR3 is TGTGCCAGCAGCTTCCTGGGACAGCCGCAAGAGACCCAGTACTTC. This codes for CASSFLGQPQETQYF.

V and J are TRBV5-1 and TRBJ2-3; D is unresolved. The CDR3 spans 13 residues. Trimming pared 4 bases from V and 4 bases from J, leaving 10 bases between. Germline values: CDR1 SGHRS, CDR2 YFSETQ. CDR3 sequence: CASSPPLPDTQYF. The CDR3 nucleotides read TGCGCCAGCAGCCCCCCCCTCCCAGATACGCAGTATTTT.

This chain connects TRBV6-5 to TRBJ2-5; TRBD2 matches 7 bases. The CDR3 has 15 amino acids. CDR1 is MNHEY and CDR2 is SVGAGI in the germline V gene. The V and J ends lost 6 bases and 5 bases, in that order; junction bases with no gene match: 12. The CDR3 loop reads CASSYTSGEWETQYF. CDR3 coding DNA: TGTGCCAGCAGCTACACCAGCGGGGAGTGGGAGACCCAGTACTTC.

This chain connects TRBV15 to TRBJ2-1; 12 bases fit TRBD2. The CDR3 is made up of 19 amino acids. Germline V gene lookup returns CDR1 LNHNV and CDR2 YYDKDF (reference sequence). Unmatched junction bases numbered 7, after V lost 1 base and J lost 0 bases. As DNA, the CDR3 is TGTGCCACCAGCAGAGGCCCTAGCGGGAGGGGGGGCTCCTACAATGAGCAGTTCTTC. Translation: CATSRGPSGRGGSYNEQFF.

The count of this clone is one. The genes are TRBV2 and TRBJ2-3, with a possible D match to TRBD1 (6 bases). Germline CDR1 and CDR2: SNHLY and FYNNEI. This CDR3 is built from 16 residues. The V end lost 5 bases, the J end lost 4 bases, and 19 bases lay between the germline ends. For the CDR3, the DNA is TGTGCCAGCAGTCGCCTATGGGGGCGAGAGGCAGATACGCAGTATTTT. Translated: CASSRLWGREADTQYF.

The chain links TRBV4-3 to TRBJ1-5; a possible D gene is TRBD1 (5 bases). The CDR3 loop spans 13 amino acids. Trimming removed 4 bases from V and 5 bases from J, with 9 bases in between. From germline, CDR1 is LGHNA and CDR2 YSLEER. The CDR3 nucleotides are TGCGCCAGCAGCCTGGGGACTCATCAGCCCCAGCATTTT. Residues: CASSLGTHQPQHF.

The chain recombines TRBV7-6 with TRBJ2-2; D gene ambiguous. Germline V gives CDR1 SGHVS, CDR2 FNYEAQ. V lost 5 bases, J lost 4 bases, and 14 bases lay in between. The CDR3 is made up of 15 amino acids. The CDR3 DNA follows: TGTGCCAGCAGCCCCGGTCCAGGATCCACCGGGGAGCTGTTTTTT. Protein product: CASSPGPGSTGELFF. The full variable domain, rest sourced from reference TRBV7-6 and TRBJ2-2, is GAGVSQSPRYKVTKRGQDVALRCDPISGHVSLYWYRQALGQGPEFLTYFNYEAQQDKSGLPNDRFSAERPEGSISTLTIQRTEQRDSAMYRCASSPGPGSTGELFFGEGSRLTVL.